This TCR beta chain is drawn from a study of molecular identifiers for immune sequencing clone quantification. Libraries of naive CD8 cells were prepared from approximately 20,000 to 1,000,000 sorted cells using 10%, 30% or 50% RNA. CD8+CD4-CCR7+CD45RA+ cells were sorted as naive CD8 T cells. Each CDR3 protein gets one entry after TCRdb re-called the PCR reads with MiXCR. The sample shows about 300,000 distinct CDR3 sequences, about 22% of them seen only once. This clonotype was detected ten times or more. This TCR came from a human donor in good health. Some libraries in this study had Jurkat cell RNA spiked in. The sample consisted of naive CD8+ T cells from blood, with Jurkat cell RNA spiked in. Sample subset: FACS-sorted CD8+CD4-CCR7+CD45RA+ naive T cells.

DNA of the CDR3: TGTGCCAGCAGTTACTCCGGACTTTCCTCGGAGACCCAGTACTTC. This translates into CASSYSGLSSETQYF. The V call is TRBV6-2 or TRBV6-3, the J call TRBJ2-5; possibly TRBD2 for D (5 bases). Trimming removed 0 bases at V and 5 bases at J, with 13 bases between. The germline gives CDR1 MNHEY, CDR2 SVGEGT. The length of the CDR3 is 15 residues.